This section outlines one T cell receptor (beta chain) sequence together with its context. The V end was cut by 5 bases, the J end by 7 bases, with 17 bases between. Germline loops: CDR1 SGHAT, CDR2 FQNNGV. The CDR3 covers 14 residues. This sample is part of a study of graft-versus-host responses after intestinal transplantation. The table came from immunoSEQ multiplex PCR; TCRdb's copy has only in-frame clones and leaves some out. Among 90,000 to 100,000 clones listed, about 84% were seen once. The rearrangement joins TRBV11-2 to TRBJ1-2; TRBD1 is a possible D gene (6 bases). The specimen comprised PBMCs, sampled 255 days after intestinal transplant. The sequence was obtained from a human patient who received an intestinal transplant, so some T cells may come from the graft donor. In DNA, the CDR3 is TGTGCCAGCAGCCTCGAGGGGGGCTTAGGTGGCTACACCTTC. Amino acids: CASSLEGGLGGYTF.